The next 13 T cell receptor beta chains were all read from a single sample in a study of OX40 agonist ivuxolimab in advanced cancers. TCRdb's copy holds only in-frame clones and misses some; the assay was immunoSEQ multiplex PCR. This repertoire shows 50,000 to 70,000 clones, roughly 81% found once; its top ten account for 3%. The sample here was CD4+ or CD8+ T cells sorted from blood, taken in a trial of the OX40 agonist ivuxolimab. These TCRs come from an adult with an advanced solid tumor such as melanoma, head and neck, liver or kidney cancer.

This clone has only one observation. The rearrangement links TRBV6-1 to TRBJ2-7; 9 bases fit TRBD1. Losses at the gene ends were 5 bases for V and 5 bases for J; bases not matched to a gene: 10. The V gene's germline CDR1 is MNHNS and CDR2 SASEGT. The CDR3 runs to 15 residues. The CDR3, as DNA: TGTGCCAGCAGTCCCTCTGACAGGGGGACGAACGAGCAGTACTTC. Its translation is CASSPSDRGTNEQYF.

The rearrangement joins TRBV2 to TRBJ2-5, with D possibly being TRBD2 (5 bases). Trimming shortened V by 8 bases and J by 4 bases, and 11 bases separated the two germline ends. The CDR3 extends over 12 amino acids. From germline, CDR1 is SNHLY and CDR2 FYNNEI. The CDR3 coding sequence is TGTGCCAGCTTTGAGGGTCGAGAGACCCAGTACTTC. Protein: CASFEGRETQYF.

This clone was detected only once. This chain links TRBV11-2 with TRBJ2-5; 8 nucleotides line up with TRBD2. Germline loops: CDR1 SGHAT, CDR2 FQNNGV. J was trimmed by 4 bases and V by 3 bases; bases with no gene match: 10. The length of the CDR3 is 16 residues. In DNA, the CDR3 is TGTGCCAGCAGCTTCTTGGTCGGGGGGGCCGGAGAGACCCAGTACTTC. Protein product: CASSFLVGGAGETQYF.

This clone was seen just once. The chain couples TRBV7-8 to TRBJ1-1, with 7 bases fitting TRBD1. With 5 bases clipped from V and 4 bases from J, the junction kept 7 bases outside the gene matches. Germline V gene lookup returns CDR1 SGHVS and CDR2 FQNEAQ. The CDR3 is made up of 14 amino acids. CDR3 in amino acids: CASSQTGVSTEAFF. The CDR3, as DNA: TGTGCCAGCAGCCAAACAGGGGTCAGCACTGAAGCTTTCTTT. The full variable domain, completed using reference TRBV7-8 and TRBJ1-1, is GAGVSQSPRYKVAKRGQDVALRCDPISGHVSLFWYQQALGQGPEFLTYFQNEAQLDKSGLPSDRFFAERPEGSVSTLKIQRTQQEDSAVYLCASSQTGVSTEAFFGQGTRLTVV.

The rearrangement links TRBV5-6 to TRBJ1-1; weak D call: TRBD1 (5 bases). This CDR3 contains 15 residues. Trimming removed 2 bases at V and 7 bases at J, with 18 bases between. Germline V gene sequence: CDR1 SGHDT, CDR2 YYEEEE. CDR3 sequence reads: CASSLDRRGRDEAFF. CDR3 DNA: TGTGCCAGCAGCTTAGATAGGAGGGGAAGGGATGAAGCTTTCTTT.

The V gene is TRBV29-1, the J gene TRBJ2-5; possible D gene TRBD2, 5 bases. Between the trimmed V and J ends, which lost 4 bases and 4 bases, there was a span of 13 bases. The CDR3 runs to 13 residues. The V gene's germline CDR1 is SQVTM and CDR2 ANQGSEA. The CDR3 reads CSVVGGRSETQYF. Written as DNA, the CDR3 is TGCAGCGTTGTCGGCGGGCGCTCAGAGACCCAGTACTTC.

The gene calls are TRBV13 and TRBJ2-1; 13 positions match TRBD2. CDR1 is PRHDT, CDR2 FYEKMQ, per germline (reference sequence). This CDR3 comprises 16 residues. V trimming: 5 bases; J trimming: 9 bases; junction bases outside the gene matches: 10. The CDR3 DNA reads TGTGCCAGCAGCGACCAGGGACTAGCGGGATCGTTTGAGCAGTTCTTC. Encoded protein: CASSDQGLAGSFEQFF.

The chain joins TRBV7-9 to TRBJ1-1; D is ambiguous. V gave up 3 bases and J gave up 0 bases, with 8 bases separating them. Germline-derived CDR1 and CDR2 are SEHNR and FQNEAQ (reference sequence). The CDR3 runs to 14 residues. The CDR3 DNA sequence: TGTGCCAGCAGCTTTGCCGGACTGAACACTGAAGCTTTCTTT. Its translation: CASSFAGLNTEAFF.

This chain joins TRBV6-5 and TRBJ2-2; unclear D gene. Trimming took off 0 bases at V and 4 bases at J, with 3 bases between the two ends. Germline V gene lookup returns CDR1 MNHEY and CDR2 SVGAGI. The CDR3 sequence is 13 residues long. CDR3 nucleotides: TGTGCCAGCAGTTACTCGTTCACCGGGGAGCTGTTTTTT. It translates to CASSYSFTGELFF.

In this sample, this clone turned up a few times. This chain connects TRBV6-6 to TRBJ2-6; D gene ambiguous. The CDR3 runs to 12 residues. Germline CDR1 MNHNY, CDR2 SVGAGI (reference sequence). With 4 bases removed from V and 4 bases from J, the gap between germline ends came to 2 bases. CDR3 in DNA: TGTGCCAGCAGTTCCGGGGCCAACGTCCTGACTTTC. Its protein product is CASSSGANVLTF.

This chain joins TRBV9 and TRBJ1-3; 7 bases fit TRBD1. V lost 3 bases, J lost 2 bases, and 5 bases stayed unmatched. Germline CDR1 SGDLS, CDR2 YYNGEE. The CDR3 spans 15 residues. The CDR3 DNA sequence: TGTGCCAGCAGCGAGCAGGGGGGCCCTGGAAACACCATATATTTT. The encoded protein is CASSEQGGPGNTIYF.

As regards this clone: Other DNA variants within this sample encode the same CDR3. The rearrangement links TRBV7-3 to TRBJ2-5; D may correspond to TRBD1 or TRBD2 (5 bases each). The CDR3 is 15 amino acids. CDR1 is SGHTA and CDR2 is FQGTGA in the germline V gene. V was clipped by 5 bases and J by 4 bases, with 17 bases between them. This CDR3 reads CASSPGTHKGETQYF. CDR3 bases: TGTGCCAGCAGCCCGGGGACCCATAAGGGAGAGACCCAGTACTTC.

The chain employs TRBV6-1 and TRBJ1-5, with a weak D call TRBD1 (6 bases). V was shortened by 6 bases and J by 11 bases, with 11 bases between the two germline ends. Germline V gene lookup returns CDR1 MNHNS and CDR2 SASEGT. CDR3 length: 11 residues. CDR3 nucleotide sequence: TGTGCCAGCAGGGGGGGCGCGTCCCAGCATTTT. Its protein is CASRGGASQHF.